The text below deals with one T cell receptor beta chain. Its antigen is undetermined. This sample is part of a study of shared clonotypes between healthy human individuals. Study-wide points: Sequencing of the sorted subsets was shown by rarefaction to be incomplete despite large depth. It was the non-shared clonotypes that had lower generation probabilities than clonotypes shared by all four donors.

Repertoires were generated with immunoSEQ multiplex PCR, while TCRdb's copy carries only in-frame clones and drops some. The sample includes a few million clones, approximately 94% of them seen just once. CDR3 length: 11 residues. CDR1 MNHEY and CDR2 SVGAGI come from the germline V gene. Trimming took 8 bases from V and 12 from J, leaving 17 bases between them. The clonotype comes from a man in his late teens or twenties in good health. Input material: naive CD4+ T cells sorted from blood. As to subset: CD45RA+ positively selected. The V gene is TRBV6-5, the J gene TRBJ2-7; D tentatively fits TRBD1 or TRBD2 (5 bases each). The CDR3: CASATGGRPYF. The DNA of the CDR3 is TGTGCCAGCGCTACAGGAGGAAGACCGTACTTC.